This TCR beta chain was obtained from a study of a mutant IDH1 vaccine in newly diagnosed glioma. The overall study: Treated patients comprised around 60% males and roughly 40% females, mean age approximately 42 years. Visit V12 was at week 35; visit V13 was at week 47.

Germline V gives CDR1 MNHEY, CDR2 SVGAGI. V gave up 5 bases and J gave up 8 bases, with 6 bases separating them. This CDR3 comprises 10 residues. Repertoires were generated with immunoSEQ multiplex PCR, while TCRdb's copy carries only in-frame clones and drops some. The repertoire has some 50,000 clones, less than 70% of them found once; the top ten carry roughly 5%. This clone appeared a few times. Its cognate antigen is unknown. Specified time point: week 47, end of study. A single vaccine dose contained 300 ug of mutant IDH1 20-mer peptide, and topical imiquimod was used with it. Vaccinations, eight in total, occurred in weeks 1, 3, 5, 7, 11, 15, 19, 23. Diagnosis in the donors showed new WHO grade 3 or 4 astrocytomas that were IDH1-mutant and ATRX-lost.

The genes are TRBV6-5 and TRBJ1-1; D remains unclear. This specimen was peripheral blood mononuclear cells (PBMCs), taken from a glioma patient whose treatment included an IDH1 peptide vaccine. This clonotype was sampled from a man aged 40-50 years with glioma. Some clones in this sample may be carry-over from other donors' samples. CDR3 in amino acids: CASSPLEAFF. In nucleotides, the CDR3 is TGTGCCAGCAGTCCCCTGGAAGCTTTCTTT.